The sequence of this TCR beta chain was determined in a study of cytomegalovirus exposure and HLA in healthy donors. Study in general: Earlier results showed some 120 million unique TCR beta sequences derived from approximately 170 million T cells.

Germline V gene lookup returns CDR1 SGHTA and CDR2 FQGNSA. The CDR3 totals 15 residues. The V and J ends lost 5 bases and 2 bases respectively, with 13 bases between them. Both 60 Vbeta primers and 13 Jbeta primers went into the PCR. Generated by immunoSEQ multiplex PCR, the TCRdb table keeps only in-frame clones and is missing some. The sample consists of approximately 120,000 clones, about 82% of them appearing once. Overall study findings and caveats: When a later analysis was performed, an Asian-associated ancestry cluster reportedly had fewer N-insertions than the roughly 640-donor mean. Within the data, a cluster of highly shared sequence variants was likely a sequencing artifact.

This clone has just one count. As yet, its antigen is unknown. Material for sequencing was PBMCs. This TCR derives from a man aged 45-65 years in good health and CMV-seronegative. The chain is built from TRBV7-2 and TRBJ1-3; maybe TRBD1 (5 bases). DNA for the CDR3: TGTGCCAGCAGCCCCGACAGTCGAACTGGAAACACCATATATTTT. Protein product: CASSPDSRTGNTIYF.